This T cell receptor (beta chain) is drawn from a study of blood T cell repertoires in COVID-19. CDR3 length equals 11 residues. The V and J ends lost 6 bases and 8 bases respectively, with 13 bases between them. Germline CDR1 DFQATT, CDR2 SNEGSKA (reference sequence). Assay used: immunoSEQ multiplex PCR; TCRdb lists only in-frame clones, some missing. The sample gives approximately 350,000 clones, 91% of which show up once; approximately 3.5% is in the top ten. The chain couples TRBV20-1 to TRBJ1-2; weak D call: TRBD1 (6 bases). Sequencing was done on a sample of peripheral blood. The clonotype comes from a woman aged 18-35 years who had recovered from COVID-19. CDR3 in DNA: TGCAGTGCGGAGGACAGAAGCGGCTACACCTTC. Its protein product is CSAEDRSGYTF.